This TCR beta chain was sequenced in a study of T cell responses to AZD1222 COVID-19 vaccine. The protocol was immunoSEQ multiplex PCR, while the TCRdb copy is restricted to in-frame clones and leaves out a portion. The sample has about 45,000 clones, around 80% seen once. Germline CDR1 is LGHDT and CDR2 is YNNKEL (reference sequence). There are 15 residues in the CDR3. Trimming took off 1 base at V and 1 base at J, with 10 bases between the two ends. The sample in question was peripheral blood, obtained on day 0 of AZD1222 vaccination. The chain combines TRBV3-1 (or the pseudogene TRBV3-2) with TRBJ1-1; a weak D match, TRBD1 (5 bases). The source is an adult in good health. CDR3 residues: CASSQAARENTEAFF. In DNA form, the CDR3 reads TGTGCCAGCAGCCAAGCTGCCAGGGAGAACACTGAAGCTTTCTTT.